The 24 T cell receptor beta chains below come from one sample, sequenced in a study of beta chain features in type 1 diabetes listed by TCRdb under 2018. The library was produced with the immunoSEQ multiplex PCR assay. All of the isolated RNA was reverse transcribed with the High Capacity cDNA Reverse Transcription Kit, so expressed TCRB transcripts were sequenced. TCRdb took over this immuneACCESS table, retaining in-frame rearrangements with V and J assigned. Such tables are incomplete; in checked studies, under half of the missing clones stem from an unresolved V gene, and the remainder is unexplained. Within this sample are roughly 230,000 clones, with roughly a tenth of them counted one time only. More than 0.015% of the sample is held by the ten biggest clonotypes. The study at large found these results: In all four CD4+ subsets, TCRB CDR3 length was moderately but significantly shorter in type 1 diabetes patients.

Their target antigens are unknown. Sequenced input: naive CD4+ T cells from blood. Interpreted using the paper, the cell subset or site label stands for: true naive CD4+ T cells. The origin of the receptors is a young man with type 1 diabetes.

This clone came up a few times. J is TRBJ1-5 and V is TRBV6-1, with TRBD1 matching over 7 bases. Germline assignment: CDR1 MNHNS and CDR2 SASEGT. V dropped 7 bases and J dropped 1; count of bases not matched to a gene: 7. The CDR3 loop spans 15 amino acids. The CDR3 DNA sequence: TGTGCCAGCATCGGACAGGATTACAGCAATCAGCCCCAGCATTTT. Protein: CASIGQDYSNQPQHF.

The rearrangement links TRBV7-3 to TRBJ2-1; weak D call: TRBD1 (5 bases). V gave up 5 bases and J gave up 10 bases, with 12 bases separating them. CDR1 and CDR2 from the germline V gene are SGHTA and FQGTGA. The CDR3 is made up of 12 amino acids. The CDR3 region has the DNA TGTGCCAGCAGCCGGACACCCGGCGAGCAGTTCTTC. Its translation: CASSRTPGEQFF.

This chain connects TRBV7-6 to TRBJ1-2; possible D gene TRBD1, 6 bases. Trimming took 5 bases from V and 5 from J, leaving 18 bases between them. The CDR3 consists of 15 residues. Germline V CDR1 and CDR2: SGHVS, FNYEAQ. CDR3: CASSDMGSRGYGYTF. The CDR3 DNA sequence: TGTGCCAGCAGCGATATGGGGAGCAGGGGTTATGGCTACACCTTC.

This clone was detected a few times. As DNA, the CDR3 is TGTGCCAGCAGTAAAGAAGGGAGTTCCTACAATGAGCAGTTCTTC. Translation: CASSKEGSSYNEQFF. This sequence joins TRBV25-1 and TRBJ2-1; D perhaps matches TRBD2 (5 bases). There are 15 residues in the CDR3. Germline assignment: CDR1 MGHDK and CDR2 SYGVNS. V was trimmed by 5 bases and J by 1 base, leaving 12 bases between them.

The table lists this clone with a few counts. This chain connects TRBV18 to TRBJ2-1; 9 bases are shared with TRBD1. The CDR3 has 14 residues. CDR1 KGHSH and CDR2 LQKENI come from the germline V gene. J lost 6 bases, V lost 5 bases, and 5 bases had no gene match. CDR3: CASSRQGVRNEQFF. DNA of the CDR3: TGTGCCAGCTCAAGACAGGGGGTCCGCAATGAGCAGTTCTTC.

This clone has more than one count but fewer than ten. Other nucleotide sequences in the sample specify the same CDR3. The DNA for the CDR3 is TGCGCCAGCAGTCAATCTGGCAGGGGGAATCAGCCCCAGCATTTT. It specifies CASSQSGRGNQPQHF. The rearrangement links TRBV23-1 to TRBJ1-5, with 7 bases identical to TRBD1. TRBV23-1 is an ORF, and what it does is uncertain. This CDR3 spans 15 amino acids. Trimming at V came to 0 bases and at J to 4 bases, leaving 3 bases not matched to a gene.

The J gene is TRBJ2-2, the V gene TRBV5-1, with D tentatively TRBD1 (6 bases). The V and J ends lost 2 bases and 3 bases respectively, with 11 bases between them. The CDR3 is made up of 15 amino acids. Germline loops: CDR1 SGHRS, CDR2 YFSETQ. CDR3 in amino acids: CASSFRGGDTGELFF. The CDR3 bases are TGCGCCAGCAGCTTCAGGGGTGGCGACACCGGGGAGCTGTTTTTT.

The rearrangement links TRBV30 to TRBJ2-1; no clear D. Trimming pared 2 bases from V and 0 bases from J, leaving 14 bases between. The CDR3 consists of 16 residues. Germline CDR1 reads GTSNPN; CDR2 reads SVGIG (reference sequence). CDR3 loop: CAWSPSRTNSYNEQFF. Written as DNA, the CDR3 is TGTGCCTGGAGTCCATCACGAACTAACTCCTACAATGAGCAGTTCTTC.

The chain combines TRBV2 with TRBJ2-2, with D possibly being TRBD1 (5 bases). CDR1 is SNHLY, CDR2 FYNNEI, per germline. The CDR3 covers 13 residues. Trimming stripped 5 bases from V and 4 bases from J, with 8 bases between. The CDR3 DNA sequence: TGTGCCAGCAGTATCAGGGCCACCGGGGAGCTGTTTTTT. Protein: CASSIRATGELFF. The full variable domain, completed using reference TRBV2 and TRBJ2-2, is EPEVTQTPSHQVTQMGQEVILRCVPISNHLYFYWYRQILGQKVEFLVSFYNNEISEKSEIFDDQFSVERPDGSNFTLKIRSTKLEDSAMYFCASSIRATGELFFGEGSRLTVL.

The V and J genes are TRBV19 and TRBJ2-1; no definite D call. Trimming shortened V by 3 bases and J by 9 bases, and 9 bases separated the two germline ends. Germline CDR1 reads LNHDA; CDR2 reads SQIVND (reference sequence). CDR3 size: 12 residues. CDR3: CASSMSRGEQFF. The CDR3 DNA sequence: TGTGCCAGTAGTATGAGTAGAGGTGAGCAGTTCTTC.

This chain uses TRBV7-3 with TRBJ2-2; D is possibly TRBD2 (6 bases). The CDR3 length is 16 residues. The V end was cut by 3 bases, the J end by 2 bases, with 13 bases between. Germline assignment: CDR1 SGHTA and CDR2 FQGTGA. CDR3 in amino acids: CASSFTPTSNTGELFF. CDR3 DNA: TGTGCCAGCAGCTTTACCCCTACTAGCAACACCGGGGAGCTGTTTTTT. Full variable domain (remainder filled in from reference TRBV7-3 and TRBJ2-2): GAGVSQTPSNKVTEKGKYVELRCDPISGHTALYWYRQSLGQGPEFLIYFQGTGAADDSGLPNDRFFAVRPEGSVSTLKIQRTERGDSAVYLCASSFTPTSNTGELFFGEGSRLTVL.

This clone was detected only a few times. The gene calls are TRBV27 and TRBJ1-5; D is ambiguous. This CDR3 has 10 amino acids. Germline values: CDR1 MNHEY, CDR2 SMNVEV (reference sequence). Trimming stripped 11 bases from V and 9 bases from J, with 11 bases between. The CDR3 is CAPRGGPQHF. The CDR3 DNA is TGTGCCCCACGAGGCGGGCCCCAGCATTTT.

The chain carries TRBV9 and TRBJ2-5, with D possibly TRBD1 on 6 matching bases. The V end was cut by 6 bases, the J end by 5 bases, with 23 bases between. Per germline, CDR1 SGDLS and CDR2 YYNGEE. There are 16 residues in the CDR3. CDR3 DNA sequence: TGTGCCAGCACTCCGGAAGGGGGTATACGCCCGGAGACCCAGTACTTC. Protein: CASTPEGGIRPETQYF.

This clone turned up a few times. CDR3 sequence (DNA): TGTGCCAGCAGTTTATGGGCCGAACCTCTGACAGGTAATGAGCAGTTCTTC. Translated: CASSLWAEPLTGNEQFF. V is TRBV28 and J is TRBJ2-1; tentative D call: TRBD1 (6 bases). V lost 0 bases and J lost 7, with 19 bases in between. CDR1 and CDR2 (germline): MDHEN, SYDVKM. This CDR3 is built from 17 residues.

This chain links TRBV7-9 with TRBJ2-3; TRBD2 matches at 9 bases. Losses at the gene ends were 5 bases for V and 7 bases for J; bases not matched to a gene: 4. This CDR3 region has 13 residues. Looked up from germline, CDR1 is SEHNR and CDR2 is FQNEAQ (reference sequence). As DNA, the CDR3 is TGTGCCAGCAGCCCGGGACTAGCTAATACGCAGTATTTT. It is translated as CASSPGLANTQYF. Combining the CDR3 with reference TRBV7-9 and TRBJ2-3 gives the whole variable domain DTGVSQNPRHKITKRGQNVTFRCDPISEHNRLYWYRQTLGQGPEFLTYFQNEAQLEKSRLLSDRFSAERPKGSFSTLEIQRTEQGDSAMYLCASSPGLANTQYFGPGTRLTVL.

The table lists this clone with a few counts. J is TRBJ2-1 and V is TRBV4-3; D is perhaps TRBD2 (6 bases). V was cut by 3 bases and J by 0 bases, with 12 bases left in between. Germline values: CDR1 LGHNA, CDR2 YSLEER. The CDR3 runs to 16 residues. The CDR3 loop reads CASSQGLVSSYNEQFF. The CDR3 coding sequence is TGCGCCAGCAGCCAGGGACTGGTGAGCTCCTACAATGAGCAGTTCTTC.

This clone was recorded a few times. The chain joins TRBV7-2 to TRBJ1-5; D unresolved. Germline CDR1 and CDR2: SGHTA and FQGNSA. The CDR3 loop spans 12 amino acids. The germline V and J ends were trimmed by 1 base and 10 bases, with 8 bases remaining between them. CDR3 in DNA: TGTGCCAGCAGCTTAGGCCTGAGCCCCCAGCATTTT. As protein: CASSLGLSPQHF.

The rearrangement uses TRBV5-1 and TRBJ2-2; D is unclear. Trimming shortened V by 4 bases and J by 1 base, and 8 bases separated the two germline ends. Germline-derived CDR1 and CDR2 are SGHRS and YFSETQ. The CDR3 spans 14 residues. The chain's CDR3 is CASSQIENTGELFF. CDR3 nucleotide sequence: TGCGCCAGCAGCCAAATAGAGAACACCGGGGAGCTGTTTTTT.

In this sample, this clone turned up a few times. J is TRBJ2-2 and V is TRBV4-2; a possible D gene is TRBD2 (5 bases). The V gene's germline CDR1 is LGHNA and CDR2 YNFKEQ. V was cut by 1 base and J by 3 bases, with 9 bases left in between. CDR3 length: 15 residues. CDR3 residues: CASSQGTHYTGELFF. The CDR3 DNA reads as TGTGCCAGCAGCCAAGGGACTCACTACACCGGGGAGCTGTTTTTT.

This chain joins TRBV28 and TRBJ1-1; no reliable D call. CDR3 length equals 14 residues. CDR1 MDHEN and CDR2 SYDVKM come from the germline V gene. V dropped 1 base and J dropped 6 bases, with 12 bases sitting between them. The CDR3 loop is CASSLSPGNPEAFF. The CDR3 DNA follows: TGTGCCAGCAGTTTATCTCCAGGCAATCCTGAAGCTTTCTTT.

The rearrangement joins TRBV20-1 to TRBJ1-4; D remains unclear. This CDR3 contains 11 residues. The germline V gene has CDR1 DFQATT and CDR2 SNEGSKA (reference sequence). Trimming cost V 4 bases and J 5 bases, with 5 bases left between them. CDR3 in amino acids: CSAILNEKLFF. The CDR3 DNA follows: TGCAGTGCTATCCTCAATGAAAAACTGTTTTTT.

Here the CDR3 reads CASSLDIGNQYF. CDR3 DNA sequence: TGTGCCAGCAGCTTGGACATTGGGAATCAGTACTTC. The chain carries TRBV2 and TRBJ2-5; tentative D call: TRBD1 (5 bases). The germline gives CDR1 SNHLY, CDR2 FYNNEI. The CDR3 spans 12 residues. V was clipped by 6 bases and J by 11 bases, with 16 bases between them. Supplemented by reference TRBV2 and TRBJ2-5, the full variable domain reads EPEVTQTPSHQVTQMGQEVILRCVPISNHLYFYWYRQILGQKVEFLVSFYNNEISEKSEIFDDQFSVERPDGSNFTLKIRSTKLEDSAMYFCASSLDIGNQYFGPGTRLLVL.

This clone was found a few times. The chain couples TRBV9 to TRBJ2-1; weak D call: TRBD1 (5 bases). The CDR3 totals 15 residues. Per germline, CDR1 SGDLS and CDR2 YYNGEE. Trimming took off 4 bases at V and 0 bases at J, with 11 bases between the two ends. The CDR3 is CASSPRQSSYNEQFF. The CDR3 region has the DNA TGTGCCAGCAGCCCGCGACAGAGCTCCTACAATGAGCAGTTCTTC.

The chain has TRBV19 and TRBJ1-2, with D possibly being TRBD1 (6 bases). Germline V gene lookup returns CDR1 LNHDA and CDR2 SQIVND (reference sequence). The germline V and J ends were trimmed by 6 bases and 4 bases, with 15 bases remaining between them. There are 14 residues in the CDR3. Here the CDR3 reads CASRTDRKIYGYTF. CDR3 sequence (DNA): TGTGCCAGTAGGACCGACAGGAAAATCTATGGCTACACCTTC.